This TCR beta chain is from a study of blood T cell repertoires in COVID-19. As for the study in general: There were acute and convalescent COVID-19 samples, and they came from the United States, Italy and Spain. In each case, the material was cDNA or gDNA derived from T cells, B-cell-depleted T cells, or PBMCs.

The CDR3 loop spans 13 amino acids. Germline CDR1 reads SGHDN; CDR2 reads FVKESK. Trimming removed 1 base from V and 7 bases from J, with 10 bases in between. Per the original data handling: Amplification of reference gene primers was used by the study to estimate nucleated cell counts. This table comes from immunoSEQ multiplex PCR, and its TCRdb copy is limited to in-frame clones, with some not included. The V and J calls and clone size come from that table; D and trimming were worked out from the DNA. This table has 99,000 or so clones, roughly 90% appearing once. The sequenced sample consisted of peripheral blood. The chain recombines TRBV14 with TRBJ2-5, with D unresolved. This TCR derives from a human donor in a cohort sampled during active COVID-19. The CDR3 reads CASSQAGRRTQYF. CDR3 DNA: TGTGCCAGCAGCCAAGCGGGTCGGCGGACCCAGTACTTC.